Shown below are 28 T cell receptor beta chains from a single sample sequenced in a study of T cell clones after liver transplantation. Profiled with immunoSEQ multiplex PCR; TCRdb holds only in-frame clones, not every one. Of about 33,000 clones listed, approximately 96% are singletons. The sequences come from CD8+ T cells from blood, collected 12 months after liver transplant. These receptor sequences come from a human patient who received a liver transplant. Part of the T cells may come from the graft donor.

This clone was seen only once. The chain carries TRBV4-1 and TRBJ1-2; 8 bases are a match to TRBD1. V lost 3 bases to trimming and J lost 6 bases; unmatched junction nucleotides: 6. The CDR3 has 14 residues. The germline V gene has CDR1 MGHRA and CDR2 YSYEKL. This CDR3 is CASSQGGQGHGYTF. DNA of the CDR3: TGCGCCAGCAGCCAGGGTGGACAGGGACATGGCTACACCTTC.

The count of this clone is one. The chain combines TRBV7-9 with TRBJ2-7; no firm D call. V lost 3 bases to trimming and J lost 6 bases, with 12 bases between them. CDR1 SEHNR and CDR2 FQNEAQ come from the germline V gene (reference sequence). This CDR3 contains 13 residues. CDR3 coding DNA: TGTGCCAGCAGCTTTGAAGTTCAGGCCGAGCAGTACTTC. Translation gives CASSFEVQAEQYF.

The chain combines TRBV5-6 with TRBJ1-4; no clear D. There are 13 residues in the CDR3. Trimming stripped 5 bases from V and 8 bases from J, with 13 bases between. Germline values: CDR1 SGHDT, CDR2 YYEEEE. CDR3 sequence (DNA): TGTGCCAGCAGTCTACGCTATGGGGAAAAACTGTTTTTT. Its protein product is CASSLRYGEKLFF.

The chain combines TRBV15 with TRBJ1-2, with D hard to call. V lost 3 bases and J lost 1, with 12 bases in between. The CDR3 has 15 amino acids. Looked up from germline, CDR1 is LNHNV and CDR2 is YYDKDF (reference sequence). As DNA, the CDR3 is TGTGCCACCAGCAGGCCTCGGGAGGGTAACTATGGCTACACCTTC. Protein product: CATSRPREGNYGYTF.

V gene TRBV5-5 combines with J gene TRBJ2-7; 9 bases map to TRBD2. CDR1 SGHKS and CDR2 YYEKEE come from the germline V gene (reference sequence). Trimming at V came to 3 bases and at J to 3 bases, leaving 4 bases not matched to a gene. CDR3 length: 14 residues. DNA for the CDR3: TGTGCCAGCAGCTCCAGACTAGCGGACTACGAGCAGTACTTC. This gives the protein CASSSRLADYEQYF. The variable domain in full, with the rest retrieved from reference TRBV5-5 and TRBJ2-7, is DAGVTQSPTHLIKTRGQQVTLRCSPISGHKSVSWYQQVLGQGPQFIFQYYEKEERGRGNFPDRFSARQFPNYSSELNVNALLLGDSALYLCASSSRLADYEQYFGPGTRLTVT.

This chain joins TRBV2 and TRBJ2-4, with unresolved D. The germline V and J ends were trimmed by 4 bases and 8 bases, with 3 bases remaining between them. Germline assignment: CDR1 SNHLY and CDR2 FYNNEI. The length of the CDR3 is 10 residues. CDR3 sequence (DNA): TGTGCCAGCAGTGGGGACATTCAGTACTTC. Protein product: CASSGDIQYF.

This rearrangement joins TRBV5-1 to TRBJ1-5; possible D gene TRBD1, 5 bases. V was pared by 0 bases and J by 4 bases, with 11 bases between. Per germline, CDR1 SGHRS and CDR2 YFSETQ. CDR3 length: 15 residues. DNA for the CDR3: TGCGCCAGCAGCTTGGGGGACGGCCCGAATCAGCCCCAGCATTTT. Translation: CASSLGDGPNQPQHF.

Only one count was recorded for this clone. The V gene is TRBV10-3, the J gene TRBJ1-1; D might be TRBD1 (5 bases). Germline V lookup: CDR1 ENHRY, CDR2 SYGVKD. This CDR3 comprises 18 residues. The germline V and J ends were trimmed by 0 bases and 9 bases, with 26 bases remaining between them. CDR3 in DNA: TGTGCCATCAGTGAGTCGACGGGGGAATCCCGGCCATACCGACAAGCTTTCTTT. It is translated as CAISESTGESRPYRQAFF.

The chain has TRBV4-3 and TRBJ1-5; D gene ambiguous. Trimming pared 0 bases from V and 1 base from J, leaving 16 bases between. The CDR3 covers 18 residues. The germline gives CDR1 LGHNA, CDR2 YSLEER. For the CDR3, the DNA is TGCGCCAGCAGCCAAGACCAGATAACCCCCTTCAGCAATCAGCCCCAGCATTTT. It specifies CASSQDQITPFSNQPQHF.

The rearrangement uses TRBV29-1 and TRBJ2-1; the D is unclear. Germline CDR1 is SQVTM and CDR2 is ANQGSEA. The CDR3 has 10 residues. V lost 5 bases to trimming and J lost 9 bases, with 8 bases between them. This CDR3 reads CSVIFREQFF. In DNA form, the CDR3 reads TGCAGCGTTATTTTTCGTGAGCAGTTCTTC.

V gene TRBV11-2 combines with J gene TRBJ2-3; D remains unclear. Germline V gene data show CDR1 as SGHAT and CDR2 as FQNNGV. The V gene lost 5 bases and the J gene lost 6 bases, with 9 bases spanning the gap. The CDR3 consists of 12 residues. CDR3 loop: CASSHNGDTQYF. CDR3 bases: TGTGCCAGCAGCCACAACGGGGATACGCAGTATTTT.

The rearrangement uses TRBV14 and TRBJ2-3; TRBD2 matches at 8 bases. V was pared by 6 bases and J by 2 bases, with 13 bases of the junction left unmatched. Germline loops: CDR1 SGHDN, CDR2 FVKESK. The CDR3 spans 17 residues. CDR3: CASSSKFLGRDTDTQYF. DNA of the CDR3: TGTGCCAGCAGTTCCAAGTTCCTCGGGAGGGACACAGATACGCAGTATTTT.

This chain links TRBV27 with TRBJ2-5; D remains unclear. Germline CDR1 MNHEY, CDR2 SMNVEV (reference sequence). CDR3 length: 14 residues. Trimming removed 4 bases from V and 4 bases from J, with 13 bases in between. This chain's CDR3 is CASSSPPPVETQYF. CDR3 nucleotide sequence: TGTGCCAGCAGTTCACCCCCCCCTGTAGAGACCCAGTACTTC.

The chain links TRBV7-2 to TRBJ1-5; no clear D gene. Germline CDR1 reads SGHTA; CDR2 reads FQGNSA. V lost 3 bases and J 3 bases, leaving 12 bases between the germline ends. The CDR3 extends over 15 amino acids. The CDR3 here is CASSLVGPYNQPQHF. The CDR3 DNA is TGTGCCAGCAGCTTGGTCGGTCCGTACAATCAGCCCCAGCATTTT.

The rearrangement links TRBV2 to TRBJ2-7; a possible D gene is TRBD2 (6 bases). With 2 bases removed from V and 8 bases from J, the gap between germline ends came to 19 bases. The germline V gene encodes CDR1 SNHLY and CDR2 FYNNEI. The CDR3 consists of 15 residues. The CDR3 nucleotides are TGTGCCAGCAGTGAATCCCCTGGCGGGAAAGTCAAGCAGTACTTC. This gives the protein CASSESPGGKVKQYF.

This chain joins TRBV29-1 and TRBJ2-7; 8 nucleotides line up with TRBD2. The CDR3 consists of 13 residues. Trimming removed 7 bases from V and 2 bases from J; junction bases left unmatched: 7. CDR1 and CDR2 from the germline V gene are SQVTM and ANQGSEA. The CDR3 loop is CSAHSGVAYEQYF. The CDR3, as DNA: TGCAGCGCCCATAGCGGGGTGGCCTACGAGCAGTACTTC.

The chain joins TRBV29-1 to TRBJ2-5; the D gene is possibly TRBD2 (6 bases). TRBJ2-7 matches the DNA end more closely, so the J call is doubtful. Per the germline V gene, CDR1 is SQVTM and CDR2 is ANQGSEA. CDR3 size: 13 residues. The CDR3 loop is CSAVADSSYEQYF. CDR3 sequence (DNA): TGCAGCGCCGTAGCGGATAGCTCCTACGAGCAGTACTTC.

CDR3 coding DNA: TGTGCCATCAGTGAGTCGCGTGAGGGGGCGGGCACTGAAGCTTTCTTT. This encodes CAISESREGAGTEAFF. J is TRBJ1-1 and V is TRBV10-3; TRBD1 agrees at 7 bases. The CDR3 contains 16 residues. V lost 0 bases, J lost 4 bases, and 8 bases stayed unmatched. The germline V gene has CDR1 ENHRY and CDR2 SYGVKD.

The chain recombines TRBV29-1 with TRBJ2-3; 9 positions match TRBD1. V lost 7 bases, J lost 2 bases, and 16 bases stayed unmatched. The length of the CDR3 is 17 residues. Germline V lookup: CDR1 SQVTM, CDR2 ANQGSEA. The CDR3 DNA reads as TGCAGCGCCCGACAGGGGGGACGAATGACTCTCACAGATACGCAGTATTTT. Translated: CSARQGGRMTLTDTQYF.

This clone was observed once. The CDR3 is CASSFRQGTYEQYF. CDR3 nucleotides: TGTGCCAGCAGCTTCAGACAGGGGACCTACGAGCAGTACTTC. This chain joins TRBV5-6 and TRBJ2-7, with 8 bases aligning to TRBD1. With 2 bases clipped from V and 2 bases from J, the junction kept 3 bases outside the gene matches. The CDR3 has 14 amino acids. CDR1 and CDR2 (germline): SGHDT, YYEEEE.

The genes are TRBV4-3 and TRBJ2-1; 14 nucleotides line up with TRBD2. Germline V gene lookup returns CDR1 LGHNA and CDR2 YSLEER. The V gene end was trimmed by 3 bases and the J gene end by 13 bases; junction bases not matched to a gene: 8. The CDR3 has 15 amino acids. CDR3 DNA sequence: TGCGCCAGCAGCCAGGGGACTAGCGGGAGCTTTGGACAGTTCTTC. Protein sequence: CASSQGTSGSFGQFF.

In its sample, this clone was seen once. This chain uses TRBV14 with TRBJ2-5; no definite D call. This CDR3 is built from 13 residues. With 3 bases removed from V and 7 bases from J, the gap between germline ends came to 12 bases. Germline V gene sequence: CDR1 SGHDN, CDR2 FVKESK. The CDR3 region is CASSHSAGSTQYF. CDR3 nucleotides: TGTGCCAGCAGCCACTCGGCCGGGTCGACCCAGTACTTC.

The rearrangement links TRBV10-3 to TRBJ1-1, with TRBD1 matching over 7 bases. The CDR3 covers 15 residues. CDR1 ENHRY and CDR2 SYGVKD come from the germline V gene. The V gene end was trimmed by 2 bases and the J gene end by 5 bases; junction bases not matched to a gene: 8. The CDR3 spells CAISEDRAGGTEAFF. In DNA form, the CDR3 reads TGTGCCATCAGTGAGGACAGGGCGGGTGGGACTGAAGCTTTCTTT.

This chain joins TRBV30 and TRBJ2-2; D remains ambiguous. Germline V gene lookup returns CDR1 GTSNPN and CDR2 SVGIG (reference sequence). V lost 0 bases to trimming and J lost 8 bases, with 4 bases between them. The CDR3 is 11 residues long. In DNA form, the CDR3 reads TGTGCCTGGAGTGTTATAGGGGAGCTGTTTTTT. Amino acid sequence: CAWSVIGELFF. The variable domain in full, completed from reference TRBV30 and TRBJ2-2, reads SQTIHQWPATLVQPVGSPLSLECTVEGTSNPNLYWYRQAAGRGLQLLFYSVGIGQISSEVPQNLSASRPQDRQFILSSKKLLLSDSGFYLCAWSVIGELFFGEGSRLTVL.

V gene TRBV27 combines with J gene TRBJ2-2, with D maybe TRBD2 (5 bases). Between the trimmed V and J ends, which lost 10 bases and 7 bases, there was a span of 13 bases. The length of the CDR3 is 12 residues. Germline lookup yields CDR1 MNHEY and CDR2 SMNVEV (reference sequence). Here the CDR3 reads CATRTASGELFF. The CDR3 DNA reads TGTGCCACCCGGACTGCCAGCGGGGAGCTGTTTTTT.

A note on this clone: A read error may produce the germline difference seen at one junction end. The J gene is TRBJ2-1, the V gene TRBV7-9; 7 positions agree with TRBD2. The CDR3 sequence is 13 residues long. Germline lookup yields CDR1 SEHNR and CDR2 FQNEAQ (reference sequence). The CDR3 DNA reads as TGTGCCAGCAGCCCGAATAGCGGGTTAAACCGACTCTTC. The encoded protein is CASSPNSGLNRLF.

This sequence joins TRBV12-5 and TRBJ1-1; no definite D call. The CDR3 has 12 amino acids. Germline CDR1 LGHNT, CDR2 FRNRAP. With 0 bases removed from V and 7 bases from J, the gap between germline ends came to 6 bases. The CDR3 reads CASGLVPFEAFF. CDR3 nucleotide sequence: TGTGCTAGTGGTTTGGTACCGTTTGAAGCTTTCTTT.

The chain has TRBV4-1 and TRBJ2-7; no firm D call. Trimming took 0 bases from V and 5 from J, leaving 8 bases between them. The CDR3 covers 13 residues. CDR1 is MGHRA, CDR2 YSYEKL, per germline. The CDR3 reads CASSQDRAHEQYF. In DNA form, the CDR3 reads TGCGCCAGCAGCCAAGACCGAGCCCACGAGCAGTACTTC.